This is a list of T cell receptor beta chains from one sample in a study of blood T cell repertoires in COVID-19. Assay: immunoSEQ multiplex PCR; the TCRdb copy retains only in-frame clones and omits some. The sample records tens of thousands of clones, 89% being singletons. The sample consisted of peripheral blood. Receptors were obtained from a man over 45 with COVID-19, enrolled during active disease. Both conserved end residues are part of each CDR3. Each record gives: D gene, clone size, J gene, V gene, CDR3 protein, CDR3 DNA. D genes are given only for firm matches. Rows give clone size only sometimes, using once, few, many, or a class for an expanded clone.

- | - | TRBJ1-2 | TRBV18 | CASSPPAGRQGDGGYTF | TGTGCCAGCTCACCACCCGCCGGTCGGCAGGGTGACGGTGGCTACACCTTC
- | - | TRBJ1-5 | TRBV29-1 | CSVGVEEGNQPQHF | TGCAGCGTCGGAGTAGAGGAGGGCAATCAGCCCCAGCATTTT
- | - | TRBJ2-2 | TRBV4-1 | CASSSVAWTANTGELFF | TGCGCCAGCAGCTCCGTAGCCTGGACTGCGAACACCGGGGAGCTGTTTTTT
TRBD1 | - | TRBJ1-2 | TRBV10-2 | CATATGERRGYTF | TGCGCCACAGCGACAGGGGAACGGCGTGGCTACACCTTC
- | - | TRBJ2-3 | TRBV6-1 | CASSEAVATQYF | TGTGCCAGCAGTGAAGCGGTGGCCACGCAGTATTTT
- | - | TRBJ1-2 | TRBV4-3 | CASSQDMAANYGYTF | TGCGCCAGCAGCCAAGATATGGCCGCTAACTATGGCTACACCTTC
TRBD2 | - | TRBJ2-7 | TRBV6-5 | CASRPGGLTYEQYF | TGTGCCAGCAGGCCGGGAGGCCTTACCTACGAGCAGTACTTC
- | - | TRBJ1-1 | TRBV3-1/TRBV3-2 | CASSQPPGVGTEAFF | TGTGCCAGCAGCCAACCCCCCGGGGTTGGCACTGAAGCTTTCTTT
- | - | TRBJ2-4 | TRBV7-6 | CASSLGSGNLNIQYF | TGTGCCAGCAGCTTAGGCTCAGGGAACCTAAACATTCAGTACTTC
TRBD2 | - | TRBJ2-3 | TRBV7-2 | CASSSLAGITDTQYF | TGTGCCAGCAGCTCCCTAGCGGGGATCACAGATACGCAGTATTTT
TRBD2 | once | TRBJ2-3 | TRBV28 | CASSSGGGARTDTQYF | TGTGCCAGCAGTTCGGGCGGGGGGGCACGCACAGATACGCAGTATTTT
- | - | TRBJ2-7 | TRBV7-2 | CASSLRGGYEQYF | TGTGCCAGCAGCTTAAGAGGGGGCTACGAGCAGTACTTC
- | - | TRBJ1-6 | TRBV7-3 | CASSAYRVDYNSPLHF | TGTGCCAGCAGCGCCTACAGGGTTGATTATAATTCACCCCTCCACTTT
- | - | TRBJ1-5 | TRBV7-9 | CASAISSADSNQPQHF | TGTGCCAGCGCTATTTCTTCTGCGGATAGCAATCAGCCCCAGCATTTT
TRBD1 | - | TRBJ2-7 | TRBV18 | CASSPDRWGSYEQYF | TGTGCCAGCTCACCGGACAGGTGGGGCTCCTACGAGCAGTACTTC
- | - | TRBJ1-6 | TRBV27 | CASNQIAGSSPLHF | TGTGCCAGCAACCAAATCGCGGGATCTTCACCCCTCCACTTT
- | - | TRBJ1-6 | TRBV19 | CASSTLQGWNSPLHF | TGTGCCAGTAGTACCCTCCAGGGTTGGAATTCACCCCTCCACTTT
TRBD1 | - | TRBJ1-2 | TRBV7-2 | CASSRGQGYGYTF | TGTGCCAGCAGCCGTGGACAGGGCTATGGCTACACCTTC
TRBD1 | few | TRBJ1-1 | TRBV10-1 | CASSGRTGAERTFF | TGCGCCAGCAGTGGCAGGACAGGCGCCGAGAGGACTTTCTTT
- | once | TRBJ2-2 | TRBV7-3 | CASSYFRGDTGELFF | TGTGCCAGCAGCTATTTCAGGGGGGACACCGGGGAGCTGTTTTTT
- | - | TRBJ2-2 | TRBV2 | CARALANTGELFF | TGTGCCAGGGCACTAGCGAACACCGGGGAGCTGTTTTTT
- | - | TRBJ2-3 | TRBV7-3 | CASSFFGAADTQYF | TGTGCCAGCAGCTTTTTCGGAGCGGCAGATACGCAGTATTTT
- | once | TRBJ2-1 | TRBV18 | CASSPMSGGGAKNEQFF | TGTGCCAGCTCACCAATGAGTGGAGGGGGCGCGAAAAATGAGCAGTTCTTC
- | - | TRBJ1-2 | TRBV19 | CASSPFPTGIYGYTF | TGTGCCAGTAGTCCTTTCCCGACAGGTATCTATGGCTACACCTTC
TRBD1 | few | TRBJ1-2 | TRBV9 | CASSVGGGQDYGYTF | TGTGCCAGCAGCGTAGGAGGGGGCCAGGACTATGGCTACACCTTC
- | - | TRBJ2-1 | TRBV19 | CASSVASSYNEQFF | TGTGCCAGTAGTGTAGCCAGCTCCTACAATGAGCAGTTCTTC
TRBD1 | - | TRBJ1-2 | TRBV9 | CASSARQGRGYGYTF | TGTGCCAGCAGCGCCCGACAGGGGAGAGGGTATGGCTACACCTTC
TRBD1 | once | TRBJ1-2 | TRBV9 | CASSERQGLGGYTF | TGTGCCAGCAGCGAGCGACAGGGGCTCGGAGGCTACACCTTC
TRBD1 | - | TRBJ2-1 | TRBV15 | CATSRAGTGAYNEQFF | TGTGCCACCAGCAGAGCCGGGACAGGGGCCTACAATGAGCAGTTCTTC
- | - | TRBJ1-1 | TRBV19 | CASSQGLLEAFF | TGTGCCAGTAGTCAGGGCCTCTTGGAAGCTTTCTTT
TRBD1 | once | TRBJ1-3 | TRBV11-1 | CASSRDSSGNTIYF | TGTGCCAGCAGCCGGGACAGCTCTGGAAACACCATATATTTT
- | - | TRBJ2-5 | TRBV3-1/TRBV3-2 | CASSRYDRTQYF | TGTGCCAGCAGCCGTTACGATAGGACCCAGTACTTC
- | - | TRBJ2-1 | TRBV6-1 | CASSEERRGPYNEQFF | TGTGCCAGCAGTGAAGAGAGGCGGGGACCTTACAATGAGCAGTTCTTC
- | - | TRBJ2-1 | TRBV11-1 | CASSLQGGLSYNEQFF | TGTGCCAGCAGCTTACAGGGGGGACTCTCCTACAATGAGCAGTTCTTC
- | - | TRBJ2-1 | TRBV5-4 | CASSLGLGTHNEQFF | TGTGCCAGCAGCTTGGGACTAGGGACGCACAATGAGCAGTTCTTC
- | - | TRBJ2-1 | TRBV4-3 | CASSQGHQNVREQFF | TGCGCCAGCAGCCAAGGTCATCAGAATGTCCGTGAGCAGTTCTTC
- | - | TRBJ2-2 | TRBV6-5 | CATRTDHNTGELFF | TGTGCCACCCGGACAGATCATAACACCGGGGAGCTGTTTTTT
TRBD1 | - | TRBJ1-3 | TRBV6-2/TRBV6-3 | CASSWDRSGNTIYF | TGTGCCAGCAGTTGGGACAGATCTGGAAACACCATATATTTT
- | few | TRBJ1-2 | TRBV30 | CAWSVYRVGYTF | TGTGCCTGGAGTGTCTACAGGGTTGGCTACACCTTC
TRBD2 | - | TRBJ2-5 | TRBV11-1 | CASSFGGVETQYF | TGTGCCAGCAGCTTTGGGGGGGTGGAGACCCAGTACTTC
- | - | TRBJ2-7 | TRBV5-1 | CASSLERGHEQYF | TGCGCCAGCAGCTTGGAAAGGGGTCACGAGCAGTACTTC
TRBD1 | - | TRBJ1-6 | TRBV3-1/TRBV3-2 | CASSLRQGRGSPLHF | TGTGCCAGCAGCCTAAGACAGGGAAGAGGTTCACCCCTCCACTTT
- | - | TRBJ1-2 | TRBV10-3 | CAISEGGKGFPNYGYTF | TGTGCCATCAGTGAGGGGGGGAAGGGTTTCCCTAACTATGGCTACACCTTC
TRBD1 | - | TRBJ2-3 | TRBV5-4 | CASSFRDRGTDTQYF | TGTGCCAGCAGCTTCCGGGACAGGGGCACAGATACGCAGTATTTT
- | - | TRBJ1-2 | TRBV30 | CAWSAATGFYGYTF | TGTGCCTGGAGTGCCGCCACAGGGTTCTATGGCTACACCTTC
- | - | TRBJ2-6 | TRBV27 | CASSLGFYRQDFSGANVLTF | TGTGCCAGCAGTTTGGGTTTTTACCGACAGGACTTCTCTGGGGCCAACGTCCTGACTTTC
- | - | TRBJ1-4 | TRBV7-9 | CASSFTGTNEKLFF | TGTGCCAGCAGCTTCACAGGAACTAATGAAAAACTGTTTTTT
- | - | TRBJ1-5 | TRBV19 | CASIVGGASNQPQHF | TGTGCCAGTATCGTGGGGGGGGCGAGTAATCAGCCCCAGCATTTT